Listed here are 2 T cell receptor beta chains from one sample, sequenced in a study of T cell repertoires in cytomegalovirus infection (dated by TCRdb to between 2019 and 2020). In light of the paper, this sample's treatment or condition label describes: in vitro stimulation with specific CMV peptide epitopes to enrich CMV-specific T cells. TCRdb names Illumina HiSeq 1500 as the instrument used. TCRdb trimmed public reads at Q25 via fastp, called clones via MiXCR and kept in-frame beta chains. For every CDR3 protein sequence, its rows merge into one entry that carries the most common genes and DNA. This sample is represented by 140,000 to 150,000 distinct CDR3 sequences; roughly a third of them were singletons. The ten largest clones capture roughly 51% of the sample. These receptors are not linked to any known antigen. The sample in question was CD8+ T cells from cultured PBMCs, obtained from culture after CMV antigen stimulation. These receptors all come from a human donor in good health (CMV status not recorded). Some clones in this sample may be carry-over from other donors' samples.

A few counts support this clonotype. The chain carries TRBV7-9 and TRBJ1-1; D gene uncertain. V was pared by 8 bases and J by 0 bases, with 13 bases between. This CDR3 region has 14 residues. From germline, CDR1 is SEHNR and CDR2 FQNEAQ (reference sequence). The CDR3 DNA reads as TGTGCCAGCTGGACCTTCTCTTTGAACACTGAAGCTTTCTTT. This encodes CASWTFSLNTEAFF.

Many counts were recorded for this clonotype. The chain employs TRBV4-2 and TRBJ1-6; TRBD1 might be the D (5 bases). The germline gives CDR1 LGHNA, CDR2 YNFKEQ. The ends were cut back, 0 bases at V and 4 bases at J, with 10 bases in the middle. This CDR3 is built from 16 residues. The CDR3 sequence: CASSQEGTAYNSPLHF. The CDR3, as DNA: TGTGCCAGCAGCCAAGAAGGGACTGCTTATAATTCACCCCTCCACTTT.